This T cell receptor (beta chain) appears in the sequencing data of a study of T cells in Graves' hyperthyroidism and ophthalmopathy (dated by TCRdb to about 2019). Regarding the research as a whole: Peripheral blood was collected at initial diagnosis, before any treatment. To identify TCR V-J signatures that set the groups apart, the researchers used a discovery cohort of about a hundred patients, made up of about 44 with Graves' ophthalmopathy and 57 with stable Graves' hyperthyroidism. An independent validation cohort of fewer than 20 hyperthyroidism patients and more than 15 patients who later progressed to ophthalmopathy tested prospective prediction of ophthalmopathy. The 100 discovery patients were randomly split 7:3 into training and test sets. In about six Graves' hyperthyroidism patients, the study also compared T-cell repertoires from thyroid tissue with T-cell repertoires from blood. After sampling, hyperthyroidism patients received methimazole starting at 30 mg daily, and ophthalmopathy patients received high-dose intravenous methylprednisolone. The paper reports TCR Vbeta CDR3 sequencing of approximately 130 peripheral blood samples: under 45 ophthalmopathy, about 75 hyperthyroidism and approximately 17 progressor patients. Overall results and qualifications from the work: In validation, the model predicted progression to ophthalmopathy with approximately 69% sensitivity and approximately 72% specificity, a median of approximately 6.7 months before onset. Blood samples also contained most of the expanded thyroid clonotypes (frequency above 0.001), which suggests that blood repertoires may reflect thyroid immune responses. No statistical method was used to set the sample size in advance, and investigators knew the group allocation. A model built on a 13 V-J signature distinguished ophthalmopathy from stable hyperthyroidism, reaching roughly 88% sensitivity and around 82% specificity in cross-validation and 80%/75% in testing.

Amplification of TCR beta CDR3 regions was carried out from RNA transcripts. For the first round of RT-PCR on the TCR CDR3, the HTBI primer set was used together with the Qiagen OneStep RT-PCR kit. A second multiplex PCR round built the libraries, followed by size selection and purification. Libraries were sequenced paired-end with 100 bp reads on an Illumina HiSeq2000. Under the source paper's analysis protocol: SOAPnuke was used to process the raw data, removing reads that contained adapters or uncalled bases, had a mean Phred below 15, or lacked an exact match to the constant primer or identifier. COPE v1.2.5 was used to merge high-quality paired reads, and clonotypes were defined as unique nucleotide sequences. Clonotypes were aligned to IMGT TRBV, TRBD and TRBJ reference segments using MiTCR v1.1. The analysis was restricted to V-J combinations with a frequency above 0.0001, which together covered roughly 99% of the repertoires. A TCS score was defined as the ratio of F50 (clonal expansion) to E x V (chaos), with BLOSUM62-based TCRdist applied between CDR3 peptides within each V-J. Welch's t-statistics and random forest reduced roughly 540 V-J features to 10 to 15, which were used in a naive Bayes classifier (R e1071). The public reads were run again by TCRdb, first through fastp at Q25 and then through MiXCR, and only productive beta chains were kept. For every CDR3 protein sequence, its rows merge into one entry that carries the most common genes and DNA. The V and J calls shown here were made by TCRdb, not taken from the authors' results. The sample records around 500,000 distinct CDR3 sequences, roughly 22% of which are singletons. In total, the top ten clones hold about 49% of the sample.

Details on this clonotype: Its antigen specificity is not known. Nothing much larger sits one base from this clone, and base qualities are not available.

In the ophthalmopathy patients, disease was moderately to severely active, with a Clinical Activity Score of 3 or more, a NOSPECS grade of 4 or more, and a duration of less than 3 months. Any patient with an uncontrolled infection, another autoimmune disease, pregnancy or lactation was excluded. Diagnoses were based on clinical symptoms, serum thyroxine and TRAb, thyroid ultrasound and orbital computed tomography. Ficoll-Paque density gradient centrifugation was used to isolate PBMCs from around 10 ml of fresh peripheral blood. Trizol reagent was used to extract total RNA, and RNA quality was then checked on an Agilent 2100 Bioanalyzer. The CDR3 measures 16 amino acids from cysteine to phenylalanine. Only the CDR3 region is kept as DNA, spanning 48 bases read in frame from base 1. The germline V gene yields SGHRS for CDR1 and YFSETQ for CDR2. Cut back by 1 base and 7 bases, the V and J ends lie 18 bases apart.

The sample taken for sequencing was blood. This sequence originates from a woman in her 70s with Graves' ophthalmopathy. The rearrangement joined TRBV5-1 to TRBJ2-1; the D gene is tentatively TRBD1 or TRBD2, each matching 5 bases. The nucleotide sequence reads TGCGCCAGCAGCTTGAATGGGGGTAGATCGGGGAATGAGCAGTTCTTC. Translated, it gives CASSLNGGRSGNEQFF.